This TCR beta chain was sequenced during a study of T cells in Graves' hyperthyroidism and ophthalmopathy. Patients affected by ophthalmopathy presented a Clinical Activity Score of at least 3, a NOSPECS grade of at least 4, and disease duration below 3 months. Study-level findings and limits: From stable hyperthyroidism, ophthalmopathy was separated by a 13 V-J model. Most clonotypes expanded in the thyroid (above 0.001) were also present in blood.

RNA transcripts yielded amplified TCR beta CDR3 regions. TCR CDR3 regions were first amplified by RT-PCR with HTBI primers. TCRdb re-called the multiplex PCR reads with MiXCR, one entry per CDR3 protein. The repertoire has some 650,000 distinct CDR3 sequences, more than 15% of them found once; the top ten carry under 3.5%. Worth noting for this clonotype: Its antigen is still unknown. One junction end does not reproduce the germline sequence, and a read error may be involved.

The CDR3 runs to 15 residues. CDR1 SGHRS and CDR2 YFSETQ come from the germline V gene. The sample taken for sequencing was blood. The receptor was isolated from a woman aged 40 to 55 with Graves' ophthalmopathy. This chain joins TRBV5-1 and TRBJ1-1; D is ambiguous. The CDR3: CANSLTVNRNTEAFF. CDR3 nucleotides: TGCGCCAACAGCTTGACGGTAAACAGAAACACTGAAGCTTTCTTT.